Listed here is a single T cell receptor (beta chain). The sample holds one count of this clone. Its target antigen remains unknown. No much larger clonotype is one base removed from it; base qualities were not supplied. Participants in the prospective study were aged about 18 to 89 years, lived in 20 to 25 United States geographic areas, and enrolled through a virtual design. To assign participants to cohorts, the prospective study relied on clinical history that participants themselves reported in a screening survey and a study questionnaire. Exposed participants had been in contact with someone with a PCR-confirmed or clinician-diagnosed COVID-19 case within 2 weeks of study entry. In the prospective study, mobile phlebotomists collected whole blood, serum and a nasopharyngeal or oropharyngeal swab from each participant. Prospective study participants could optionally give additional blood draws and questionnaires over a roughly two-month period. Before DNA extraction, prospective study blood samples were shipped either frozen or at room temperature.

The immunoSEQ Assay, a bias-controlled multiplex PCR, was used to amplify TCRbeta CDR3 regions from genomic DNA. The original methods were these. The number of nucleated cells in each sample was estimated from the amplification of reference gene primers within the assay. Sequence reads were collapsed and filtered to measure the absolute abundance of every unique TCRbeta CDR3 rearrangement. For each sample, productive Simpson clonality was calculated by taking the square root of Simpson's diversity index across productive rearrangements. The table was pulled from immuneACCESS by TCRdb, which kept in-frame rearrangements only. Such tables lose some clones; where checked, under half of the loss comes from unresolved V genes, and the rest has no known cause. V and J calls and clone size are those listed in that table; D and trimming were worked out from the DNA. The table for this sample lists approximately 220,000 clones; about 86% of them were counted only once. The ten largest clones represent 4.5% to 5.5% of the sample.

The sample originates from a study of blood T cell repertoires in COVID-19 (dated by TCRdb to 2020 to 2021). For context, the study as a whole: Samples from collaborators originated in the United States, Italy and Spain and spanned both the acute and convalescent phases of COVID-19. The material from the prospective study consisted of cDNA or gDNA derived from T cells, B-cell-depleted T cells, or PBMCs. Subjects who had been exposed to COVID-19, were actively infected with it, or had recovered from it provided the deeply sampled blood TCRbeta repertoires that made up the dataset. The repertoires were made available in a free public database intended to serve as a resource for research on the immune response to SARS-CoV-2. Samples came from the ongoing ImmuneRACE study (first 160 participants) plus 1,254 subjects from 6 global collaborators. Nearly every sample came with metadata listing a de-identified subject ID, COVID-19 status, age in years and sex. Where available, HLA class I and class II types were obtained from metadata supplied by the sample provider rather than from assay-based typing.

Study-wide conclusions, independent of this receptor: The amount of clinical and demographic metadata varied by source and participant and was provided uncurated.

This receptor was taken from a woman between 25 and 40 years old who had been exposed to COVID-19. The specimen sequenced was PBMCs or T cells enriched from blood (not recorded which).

CDR3 protein: CASSPVNSDTSYEQYF. At the DNA level, the sequence is TGTGCCAGCTCACCGGTAAACTCGGACACCTCCTACGAGCAGTACTTC. The chain couples TRBV18 to TRBJ2-7; the best D guess is TRBD1, with 5 bases matching. The CDR3 sequence holds 16 residues, the cysteine and phenylalanine included. Only CDR3 DNA remains: 48 bases, in frame from the first base. CDR1 and CDR2 are read off the germline V gene as KGHSH and LQKENI. At the junction V is shortened by 3 bases and J by 0 bases, with 15 bases in between.